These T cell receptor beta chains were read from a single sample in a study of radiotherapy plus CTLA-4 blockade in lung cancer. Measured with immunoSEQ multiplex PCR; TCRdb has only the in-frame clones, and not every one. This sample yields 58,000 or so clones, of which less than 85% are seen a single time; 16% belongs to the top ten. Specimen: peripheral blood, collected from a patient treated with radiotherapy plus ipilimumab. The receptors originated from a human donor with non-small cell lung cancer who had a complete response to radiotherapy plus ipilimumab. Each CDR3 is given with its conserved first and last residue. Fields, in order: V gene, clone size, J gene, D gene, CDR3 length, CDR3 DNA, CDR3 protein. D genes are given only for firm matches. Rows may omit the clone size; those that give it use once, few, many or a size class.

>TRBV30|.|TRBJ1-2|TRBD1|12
TGTGCCTGGACGGGACAGGGGGGTGGCTACACCTTC
CAWTGQGGGYTF
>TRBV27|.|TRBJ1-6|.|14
TGTGCCAGCAGTTTCCAGGGGAATGTGTCACCCCTCCACTTT
CASSFQGNVSPLHF
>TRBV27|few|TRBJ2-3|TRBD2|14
TGTGCCAGCAGTTTCCTAGCGGGAGTAGATACGCAGTATTTT
CASSFLAGVDTQYF
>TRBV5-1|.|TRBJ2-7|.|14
TGCGCCAGCAGCTTGGCGGAGGGGCAGGGAAAGCAGTACTTC
CASSLAEGQGKQYF
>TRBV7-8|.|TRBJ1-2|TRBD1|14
TGTGCCAGCAGCTGGGGACAGGGGGTCTATGGCTACACCTTC
CASSWGQGVYGYTF
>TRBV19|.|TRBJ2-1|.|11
TGTGCCAGTAGTATCAGATATGAGCAGTTCTTC
CASSIRYEQFF
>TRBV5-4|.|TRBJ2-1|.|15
TGTGCCAGCAGCGCGAGGGACTCCGGATACAATGAGCAGTTCTTC
CASSARDSGYNEQFF
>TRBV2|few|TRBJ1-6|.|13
TGTGCCAGCAAGGACAGCTACAATTCACCCCTCCACTTT
CASKDSYNSPLHF
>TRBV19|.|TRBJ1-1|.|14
TGTGCCAGTAGTATAGACAGGGGTAACACTGAAGCTTTCTTT
CASSIDRGNTEAFF
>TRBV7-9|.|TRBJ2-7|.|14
TGTGCCAGCAGCTTAGCGATTACAGGGAGCGAGCAGTACTTC
CASSLAITGSEQYF
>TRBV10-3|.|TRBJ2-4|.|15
TGTGCCATCAGTGAGTCGACGGGGGTAGAAAACATTCAGTACTTC
CAISESTGVENIQYF
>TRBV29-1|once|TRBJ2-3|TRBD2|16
TGCAGCGTTGAAGGGACTAGCGGGAGCCGCACAGATACGCAGTATTTT
CSVEGTSGSRTDTQYF
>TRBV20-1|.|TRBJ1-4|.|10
TGCAGTGCTCATAATGAAAAACTGTTTTTT
CSAHNEKLFF
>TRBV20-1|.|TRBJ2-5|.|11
TGCAGTGTTAAATCCCAAGAGACCCAGTACTTC
CSVKSQETQYF
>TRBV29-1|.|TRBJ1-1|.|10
TGCAGCGCTTCGAACACTGAAGCTTTCTTT
CSASNTEAFF
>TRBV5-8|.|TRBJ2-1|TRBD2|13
TGTGCCAGCAGCTTATGGGAGGGGAATGAGCAGTTCTTC
CASSLWEGNEQFF
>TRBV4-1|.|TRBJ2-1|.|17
TGCGCCAGCAGCCCAGGGCCCCTAGCGACGTCCTACAATGAGCAGTTCTTC
CASSPGPLATSYNEQFF
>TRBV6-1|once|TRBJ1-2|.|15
TGTGCCAGCAGTGAAGCGGGTTCAGGGTCGCATGGCTACACCTTC
CASSEAGSGSHGYTF
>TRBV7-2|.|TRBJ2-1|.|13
TGTGCCAGCAGCTTAATCTATTTGGATGAGCAGTTCTTC
CASSLIYLDEQFF
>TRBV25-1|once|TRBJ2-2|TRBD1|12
TGTGCCAGCCTTACAGGGGCCGGGGAGCTGTTTTTT
CASLTGAGELFF
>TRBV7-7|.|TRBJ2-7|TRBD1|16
TGTGCTAGCAGCAGAACCGGGACAGGGGGGCTGGACGAGCAGTACTTC
CASSRTGTGGLDEQYF
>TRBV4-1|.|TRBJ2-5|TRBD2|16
TGCGCCAGCAGCCAAGATGGGACTAGCGGGGGGGAGACCCAGTACTTC
CASSQDGTSGGETQYF
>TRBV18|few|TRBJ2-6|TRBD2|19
TGTGCCAGCTCACTTAGCGGGAAGGCCGGAGGCTCTGGGGCCAACGTCCTGACTTTC
CASSLSGKAGGSGANVLTF
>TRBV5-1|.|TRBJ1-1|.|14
TGCGCCAGCAGCTTGAGAGGGATGAACACTGAAGCTTTCTTT
CASSLRGMNTEAFF
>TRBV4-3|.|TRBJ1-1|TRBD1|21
TGCGCCAGCAGCCAAGAGGTTCTTCGGCGATCTGGACAGGGAAGGAACACTGAAGCTTTCTTT
CASSQEVLRRSGQGRNTEAFF
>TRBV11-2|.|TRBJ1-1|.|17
TGTGCCAGCAGCTTAAGGTCGCAGGGGACAAAGAACACTGAAGCTTTCTTT
CASSLRSQGTKNTEAFF
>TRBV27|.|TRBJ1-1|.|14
TGTGCCAGCAGACTCGTAGGGGCCGGGACTGAAGCTTTCTTT
CASRLVGAGTEAFF
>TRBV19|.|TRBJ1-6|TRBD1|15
TGTGCCAGTAGTACCAAGACAGGGAACAATTCACCCCTCCACTTT
CASSTKTGNNSPLHF
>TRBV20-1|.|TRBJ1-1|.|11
TGCAGTGCACAGGGAGGGTCTGAAGCTTTCTTT
CSAQGGSEAFF
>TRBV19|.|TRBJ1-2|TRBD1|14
TGTGCCAGTAGAGGGACAGGGGAAGGCTATGGCTACACCTTC
CASRGTGEGYGYTF
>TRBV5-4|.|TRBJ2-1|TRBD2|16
TGTGCCAGCAGCCCGGGGGGCGGGAGGGCCCTCTTTGAGCAGTTCTTC
CASSPGGGRALFEQFF
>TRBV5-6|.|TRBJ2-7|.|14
TGTGCCAGCAGCTCGAATTACAGGGTGAGCGAGCAGTACTTC
CASSSNYRVSEQYF
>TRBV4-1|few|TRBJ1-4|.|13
TGCGCCAGCAGGAGGGCAACTAATGAAAAACTGTTTTTT
CASRRATNEKLFF
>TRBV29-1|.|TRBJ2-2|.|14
TGCAGTATTCTGGGGCAGCCGAACACCGGGGAGCTGTTTTTT
CSILGQPNTGELFF
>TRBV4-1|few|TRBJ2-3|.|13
TGCGCCAGCAGACAGGGACGCACAGATACGCAGTATTTT
CASRQGRTDTQYF
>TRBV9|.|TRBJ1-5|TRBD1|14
TGTGCCAGCAGCGCAACAGGGGGGAATCAGCCCCAGCATTTT
CASSATGGNQPQHF
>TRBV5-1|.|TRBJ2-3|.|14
TGCGCCAGCAGCTTGGAGGAGGGCACAGATACGCAGTATTTT
CASSLEEGTDTQYF
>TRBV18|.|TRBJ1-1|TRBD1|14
TGTGCCAGCTTCTCGGGGACAGGGGGGACTGAAGCTTTCTTT
CASFSGTGGTEAFF
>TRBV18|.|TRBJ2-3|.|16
TGTGCCAGCTCAGAAGGACCAAGCCTAGCCCCAGATACGCAGTATTTT
CASSEGPSLAPDTQYF
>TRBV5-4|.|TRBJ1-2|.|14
TGTGCCAGCAGCCCGGGGGGCATTGACTATGGCTACACCTTC
CASSPGGIDYGYTF